This T cell receptor beta chain is drawn from a study of cytomegalovirus exposure and HLA in healthy donors. Study results and caveats: Most TCR sequences proved rare, with some public TCRs found in many donors. In a later analysis, TCR beta V- and J-gene trimming showed a link to a missense DCLRE1C variant.

This clone was detected only a few times. Its antigen is undetermined. Germline lookup yields CDR1 SGHNT and CDR2 YENEEA. There are 15 residues in the CDR3. V was trimmed by 2 bases and J by 2 bases, leaving 11 bases between them. Researchers ran the PCR with 60 Vbeta and 13 Jbeta primers. Clones were read by immunoSEQ multiplex PCR, and TCRdb kept only the in-frame ones, dropping some. The sample includes roughly 150,000 clones, around 78% seen only once; the top ten take approximately 1%. The specimen sequenced was PBMCs. The receptor's source is a woman aged 35 to 49 in good health and CMV-seronegative. This chain joins TRBV11-3 and TRBJ2-3; no definite D call. CDR3 nucleotide sequence: TGTGCCAGCAGCTTACAGTCCCTCAACACAGATACGCAGTATTTT. Translated, it gives CASSLQSLNTDTQYF. Looking up the rest from reference TRBV11-3 and TRBJ2-3 gives the full variable domain: EAGVVQSPRYKIIEKKQPVAFWCNPISGHNTLYWYLQNLGQGPELLIRYENEEAVDDSQLPKDRFSAERLKGVDSTLKIQPAELGDSAVYLCASSLQSLNTDTQYFGPGTRLTVL.